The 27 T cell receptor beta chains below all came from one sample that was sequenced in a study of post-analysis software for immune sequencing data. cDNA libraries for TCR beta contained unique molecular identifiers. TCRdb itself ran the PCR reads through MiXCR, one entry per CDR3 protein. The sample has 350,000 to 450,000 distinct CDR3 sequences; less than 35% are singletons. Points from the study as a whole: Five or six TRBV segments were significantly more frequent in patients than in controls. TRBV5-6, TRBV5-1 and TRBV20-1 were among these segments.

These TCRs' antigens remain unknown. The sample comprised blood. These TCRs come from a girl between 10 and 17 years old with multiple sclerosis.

CDR3 in DNA: TGCAGTGCTATGGGGACAACTAATGAAAAACTGTTTTTT. Translating gives CSAMGTTNEKLFF. The gene calls are TRBV20-1 and TRBJ1-4; no reliable D call. Germline V gene lookup returns CDR1 DFQATT and CDR2 SNEGSKA (reference sequence). The length of the CDR3 is 13 residues. V lost 4 bases to trimming and J lost 0 bases, with 6 bases between them.

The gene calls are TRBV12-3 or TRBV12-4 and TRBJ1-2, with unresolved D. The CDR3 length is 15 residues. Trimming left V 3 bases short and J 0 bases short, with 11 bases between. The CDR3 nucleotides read TGTGCCAGCAGTTTCAGCGGCAGCCCTAACTATGGCTACACCTTC. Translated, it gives CASSFSGSPNYGYTF.

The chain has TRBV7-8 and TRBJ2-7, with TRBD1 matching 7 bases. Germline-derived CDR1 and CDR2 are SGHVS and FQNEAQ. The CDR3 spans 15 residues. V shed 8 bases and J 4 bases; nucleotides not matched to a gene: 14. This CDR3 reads CASGGSRDRTYEQYF. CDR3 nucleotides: TGTGCCAGCGGCGGTAGCCGGGACAGAACATACGAGCAGTACTTC. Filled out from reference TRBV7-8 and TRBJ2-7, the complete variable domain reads GAGVSQSPRYKVAKRGQDVALRCDPISGHVSLFWYQQALGQGPEFLTYFQNEAQLDKSGLPSDRFFAERPEGSVSTLKIQRTQQEDSAVYLCASGGSRDRTYEQYFGPGTRLTVT.

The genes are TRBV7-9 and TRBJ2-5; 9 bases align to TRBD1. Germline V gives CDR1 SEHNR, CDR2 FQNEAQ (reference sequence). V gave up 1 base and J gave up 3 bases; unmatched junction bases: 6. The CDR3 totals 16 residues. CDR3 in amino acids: CASSLVMRDREETQYF. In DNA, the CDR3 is TGTGCCAGCAGCTTAGTCATGAGGGACAGGGAAGAGACCCAGTACTTC.

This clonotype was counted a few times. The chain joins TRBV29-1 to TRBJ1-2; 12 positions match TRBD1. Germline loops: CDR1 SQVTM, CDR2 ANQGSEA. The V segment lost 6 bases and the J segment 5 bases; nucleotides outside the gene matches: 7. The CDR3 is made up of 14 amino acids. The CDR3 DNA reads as TGCAGCGTCGAGGAGGGACAGGGGGCGTATGGCTACACCTTC. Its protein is CSVEEGQGAYGYTF.

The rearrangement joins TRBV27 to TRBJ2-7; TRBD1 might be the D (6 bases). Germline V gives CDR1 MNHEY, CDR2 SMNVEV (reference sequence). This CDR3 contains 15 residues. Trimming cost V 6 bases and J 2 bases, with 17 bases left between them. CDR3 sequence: CASSSDSPYPYEQYF. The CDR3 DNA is TGTGCCAGCAGCTCGGACAGCCCTTATCCCTACGAGCAGTACTTC.

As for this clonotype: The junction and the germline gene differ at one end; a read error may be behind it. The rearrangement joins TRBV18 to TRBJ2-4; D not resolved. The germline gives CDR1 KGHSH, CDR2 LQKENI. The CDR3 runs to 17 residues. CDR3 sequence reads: CTSSPAYLRRAKNIQYF. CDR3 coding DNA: TGTACCAGCTCACCAGCCTACTTAAGGAGAGCCAAAAACATTCAGTACTTC.

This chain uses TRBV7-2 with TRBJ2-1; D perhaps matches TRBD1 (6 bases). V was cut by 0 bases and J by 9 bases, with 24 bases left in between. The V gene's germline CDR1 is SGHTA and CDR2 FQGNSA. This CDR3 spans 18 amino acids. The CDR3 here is CASSLAVSQGYRESEQFF. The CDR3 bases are TGTGCCAGCAGCTTAGCAGTCTCGCAGGGGTACAGGGAGAGTGAGCAGTTCTTC.

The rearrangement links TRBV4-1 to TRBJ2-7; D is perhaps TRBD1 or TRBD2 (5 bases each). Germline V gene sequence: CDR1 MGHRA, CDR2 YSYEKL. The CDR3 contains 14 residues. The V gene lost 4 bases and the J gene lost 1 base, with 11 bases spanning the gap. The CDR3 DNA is TGCGCCAGCAGCCCAGGGACCCTTTCCTACGAGCAGTACTTC. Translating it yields CASSPGTLSYEQYF.

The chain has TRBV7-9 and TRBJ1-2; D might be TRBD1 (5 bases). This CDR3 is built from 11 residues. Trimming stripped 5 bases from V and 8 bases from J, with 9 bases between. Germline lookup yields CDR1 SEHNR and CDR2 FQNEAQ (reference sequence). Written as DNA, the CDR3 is TGTGCCAGCAGCCCCGGGACGGGCTACACCTTC. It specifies CASSPGTGYTF. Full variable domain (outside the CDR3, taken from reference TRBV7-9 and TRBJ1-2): DTGVSQNPRHKITKRGQNVTFRCDPISEHNRLYWYRQTLGQGPEFLTYFQNEAQLEKSRLLSDRFSAERPKGSFSTLEIQRTEQGDSAMYLCASSPGTGYTFGSGTRLTVV.

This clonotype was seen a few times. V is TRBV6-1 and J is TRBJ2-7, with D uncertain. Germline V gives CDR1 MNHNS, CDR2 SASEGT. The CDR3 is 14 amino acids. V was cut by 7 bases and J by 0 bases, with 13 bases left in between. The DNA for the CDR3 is TGTGCCAGCAACTTTTTTGGACCCTCCTACGAGCAGTACTTC. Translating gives CASNFFGPSYEQYF.

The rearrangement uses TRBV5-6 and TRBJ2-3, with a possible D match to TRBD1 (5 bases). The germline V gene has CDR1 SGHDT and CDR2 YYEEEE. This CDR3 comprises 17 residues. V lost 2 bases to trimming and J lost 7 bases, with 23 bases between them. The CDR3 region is CASSFLWVRAPTYTQYF. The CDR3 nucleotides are TGTGCCAGCAGCTTCCTTTGGGTCAGGGCCCCGACCTATACGCAGTATTTT. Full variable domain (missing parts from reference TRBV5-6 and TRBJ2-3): DAGVTQSPTHLIKTRGQQVTLRCSPKSGHDTVSWYQQALGQGPQFIFQYYEEEERQRGNFPDRFSGHQFPNYSSELNVNALLLGDSALYLCASSFLWVRAPTYTQYFGPGTRLTVL.

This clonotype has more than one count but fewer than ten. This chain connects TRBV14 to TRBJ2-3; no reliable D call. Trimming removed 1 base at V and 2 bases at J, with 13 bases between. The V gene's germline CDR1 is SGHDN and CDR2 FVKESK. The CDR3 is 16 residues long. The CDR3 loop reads CASSQASPVLTDTQYF. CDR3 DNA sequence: TGTGCCAGCAGCCAAGCGTCACCTGTTCTCACAGATACGCAGTATTTT.

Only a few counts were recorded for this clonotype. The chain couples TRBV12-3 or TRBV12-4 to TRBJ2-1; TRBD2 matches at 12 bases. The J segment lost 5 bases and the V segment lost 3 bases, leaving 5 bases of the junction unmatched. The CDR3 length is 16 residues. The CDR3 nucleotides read TGTGCCAGCAGTTTCCTAACTAGCGGGGGGCACAATGAGCAGTTCTTC. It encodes CASSFLTSGGHNEQFF.

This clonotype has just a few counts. DNA for the CDR3: TGCAGCGTCGCGGAGGGGCAGACAGATACGCAGTATTTT. This encodes CSVAEGQTDTQYF. The J gene is TRBJ2-3, the V gene TRBV29-1; maybe TRBD2 (6 bases). In germline, CDR1 is SQVTM, CDR2 ANQGSEA. This CDR3 is 13 amino acids long. The V end was cut by 6 bases, the J end by 3 bases, with 13 bases between.

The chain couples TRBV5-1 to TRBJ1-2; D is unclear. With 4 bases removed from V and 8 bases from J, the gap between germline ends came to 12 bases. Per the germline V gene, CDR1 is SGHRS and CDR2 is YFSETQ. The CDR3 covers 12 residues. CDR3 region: CASSREADGYTF. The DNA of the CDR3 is TGCGCCAGCAGCCGGGAGGCGGACGGCTACACCTTC. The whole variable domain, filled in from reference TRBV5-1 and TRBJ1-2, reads KAGVTQTPRYLIKTRGQQVTLSCSPISGHRSVSWYQQTPGQGLQFLFEYFSETQRNKGNFPGRFSGRQFSNSRSEMNVSTLELGDSALYLCASSREADGYTFGSGTRLTVV.

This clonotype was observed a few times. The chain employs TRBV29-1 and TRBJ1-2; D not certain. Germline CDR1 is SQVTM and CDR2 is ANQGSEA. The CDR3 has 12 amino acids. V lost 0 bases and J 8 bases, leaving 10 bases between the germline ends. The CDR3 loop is CSVEDPAGGYTF. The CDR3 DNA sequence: TGCAGCGTTGAAGATCCTGCGGGGGGCTACACCTTC.

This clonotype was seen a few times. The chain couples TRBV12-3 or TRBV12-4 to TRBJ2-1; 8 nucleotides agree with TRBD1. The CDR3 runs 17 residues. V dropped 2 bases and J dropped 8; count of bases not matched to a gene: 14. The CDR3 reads CASSLTLGQGARHEQFF. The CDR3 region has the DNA TGTGCCAGCAGTTTAACCCTGGGGCAGGGGGCACGCCATGAGCAGTTCTTC.

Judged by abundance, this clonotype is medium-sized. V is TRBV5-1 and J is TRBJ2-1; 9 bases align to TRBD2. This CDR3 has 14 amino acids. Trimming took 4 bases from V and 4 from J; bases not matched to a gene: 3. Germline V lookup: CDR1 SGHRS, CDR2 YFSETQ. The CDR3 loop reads CASSPAGGYNEQFF. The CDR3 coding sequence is TGCGCCAGCAGCCCAGCGGGGGGTTACAATGAGCAGTTCTTC.

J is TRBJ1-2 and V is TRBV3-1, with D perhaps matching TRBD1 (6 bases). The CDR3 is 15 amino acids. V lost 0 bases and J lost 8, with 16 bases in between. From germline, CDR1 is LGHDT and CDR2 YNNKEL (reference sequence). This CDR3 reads CASSQDPARGTGYTF. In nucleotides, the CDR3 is TGTGCCAGCAGCCAAGATCCGGCCAGGGGCACGGGCTACACCTTC.

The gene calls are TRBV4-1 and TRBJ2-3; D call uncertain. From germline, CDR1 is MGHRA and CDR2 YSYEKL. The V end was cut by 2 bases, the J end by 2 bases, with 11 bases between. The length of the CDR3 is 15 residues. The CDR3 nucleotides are TGCGCCAGCAGCCAAAGGTCCCTCCTCACAGATACGCAGTATTTT. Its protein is CASSQRSLLTDTQYF.

This CDR3 is CASSPDTYSSYNSPLHF. The DNA of the CDR3 is TGTGCCAGCTCACCTGACACCTACAGCTCCTATAATTCACCCCTCCACTTT. The chain combines TRBV18 with TRBJ1-6; D remains unclear. Trimming took 3 bases from V and 0 from J, leaving 12 bases between them. There are 17 residues in the CDR3. Germline CDR1 and CDR2: KGHSH and LQKENI.

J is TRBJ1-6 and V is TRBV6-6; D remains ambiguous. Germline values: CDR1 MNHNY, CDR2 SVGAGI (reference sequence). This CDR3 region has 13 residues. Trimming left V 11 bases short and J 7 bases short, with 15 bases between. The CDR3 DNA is TGTGCCGGGCGACGGCAGCCGAATTCACCCCTCCACTTT. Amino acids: CAGRRQPNSPLHF.

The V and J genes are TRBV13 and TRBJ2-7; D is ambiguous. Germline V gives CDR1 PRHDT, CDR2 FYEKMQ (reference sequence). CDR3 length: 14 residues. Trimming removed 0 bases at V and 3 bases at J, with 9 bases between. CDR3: CASSLGNSNYEQYF. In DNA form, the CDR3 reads TGTGCCAGCAGCTTAGGTAACAGCAACTACGAGCAGTACTTC.

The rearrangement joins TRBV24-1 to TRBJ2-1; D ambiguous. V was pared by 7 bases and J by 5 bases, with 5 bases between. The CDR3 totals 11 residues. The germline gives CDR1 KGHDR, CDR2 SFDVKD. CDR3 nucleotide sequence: TGTGCCACCAGCCAAAACAATGAGCAGTTCTTC. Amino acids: CATSQNNEQFF.

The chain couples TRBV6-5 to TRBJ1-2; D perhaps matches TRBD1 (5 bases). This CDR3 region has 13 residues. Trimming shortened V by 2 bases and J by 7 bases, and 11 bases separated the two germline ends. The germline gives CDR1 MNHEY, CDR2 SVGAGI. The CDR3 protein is CASSYGDLCGYTF. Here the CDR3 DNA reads TGTGCCAGCAGTTACGGGGACCTCTGTGGCTACACCTTC.

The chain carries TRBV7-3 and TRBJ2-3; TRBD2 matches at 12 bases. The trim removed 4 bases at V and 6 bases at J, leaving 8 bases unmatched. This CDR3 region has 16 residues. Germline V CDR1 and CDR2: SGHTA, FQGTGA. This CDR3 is CASSSGLAGSHDTQYF. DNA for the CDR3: TGTGCCAGCAGCTCAGGACTAGCGGGGTCCCACGATACGCAGTATTTT.